This entry lists 11 T cell receptor beta chains sequenced from one sample in a study of technical replicates of blood from a few donors. TCRdb's table, derived via immunoSEQ multiplex PCR, lists solely in-frame clones and lacks some. The sample shows approximately 15,000 clones, around four fifths of them seen only once. The sequenced sample consisted of PBMCs. These TCRs come from a human donor in good health.

The gene calls are TRBV19 and TRBJ2-1; the match to TRBD2 covers 9 bases. V shed 5 bases and J 0 bases; nucleotides not matched to a gene: 8. Per germline, CDR1 LNHDA and CDR2 SQIVND (reference sequence). The CDR3 loop spans 17 amino acids. The CDR3 DNA reads as TGTGCCAGTAGTCCATCTAGCGGGAAGAGCTCCTACAATGAGCAGTTCTTC. Translation gives CASSPSSGKSSYNEQFF.

The chain combines TRBV5-4 with TRBJ1-2; D call uncertain. V lost 3 bases, J lost 7 bases, and 16 bases lay in between. The CDR3 is 14 residues long. The V gene's germline CDR1 is SGHNT and CDR2 YYREEE (reference sequence). The DNA for the CDR3 is TGTGCCAGCAGCTCGGAGATGTCGGGGTTTGGCTACACCTTC. Encoded protein: CASSSEMSGFGYTF. Using reference TRBV5-4 and TRBJ1-2 for the parts outside the CDR3, the full variable domain is ETGVTQSPTHLIKTRGQQVTLRCSSQSGHNTVSWYQQALGQGPQFIFQYYREEENGRGNFPPRFSGLQFPNYSSELNVNALELDDSALYLCASSSEMSGFGYTFGSGTRLTVV.

CDR3 loop: CASSQGQGVWNTGELFF. The CDR3 nucleotides are TGTGCCAGCAGCCAAGGACAGGGGGTTTGGAACACCGGGGAGCTGTTTTTT. The J gene is TRBJ2-2, the V gene TRBV4-2, with 9 bases that match TRBD1. CDR1 LGHNA and CDR2 YNFKEQ come from the germline V gene. V trimming: 1 base; J trimming: 1 base; junction bases outside the gene matches: 4. The CDR3 has 17 residues.

The V gene is TRBV7-9, the J gene TRBJ2-3, with D perhaps matching TRBD2 (6 bases). The V end was cut by 4 bases, the J end by 1 base, with 9 bases between. The CDR3 is made up of 14 amino acids. Germline values: CDR1 SEHNR, CDR2 FQNEAQ (reference sequence). The CDR3 spells CASSSGLGTDTQYF. The DNA for the CDR3 is TGTGCCAGCAGCTCGGGACTTGGCACAGATACGCAGTATTTT.

V usage is TRBV30 and J usage is TRBJ2-1; 11 bases fit TRBD2. V was pared by 4 bases and J by 9 bases, with 11 bases of the junction left unmatched. The length of the CDR3 is 15 residues. Germline CDR1 reads GTSNPN; CDR2 reads SVGIG (reference sequence). CDR3 DNA sequence: TGTGCCTGGACCCTTAGCGGGAGGGCCTACTCTGAGCAGTTCTTC. Translation: CAWTLSGRAYSEQFF.

J is TRBJ2-3 and V is TRBV2, with 7 bases aligning to TRBD1. Germline lookup yields CDR1 SNHLY and CDR2 FYNNEI. Trimming took 6 bases from V and 3 from J; bases not matched to a gene: 12. The CDR3 consists of 16 residues. The CDR3 DNA reads as TGTGCCAGCAGACCGCCGACAGGGAAAGGAACAGATACGCAGTATTTT. It encodes CASRPPTGKGTDTQYF.

This clone turned up a few times. The rearrangement uses TRBV7-9 and TRBJ2-7; 9 bases line up with TRBD1. The CDR3 sequence is 15 residues long. Trimming took 5 bases from V and 2 from J; bases not matched to a gene: 7. CDR1 SEHNR and CDR2 FQNEAQ come from the germline V gene (reference sequence). The CDR3 nucleotides read TGTGCCAGCAGCCCGGGACAGGGTTGGACCTACGAGCAGTACTTC. Amino acid sequence: CASSPGQGWTYEQYF. Combining the CDR3 with reference TRBV7-9 and TRBJ2-7 gives the whole variable domain DTGVSQNPRHKITKRGQNVTFRCDPISEHNRLYWYRQTLGQGPEFLTYFQNEAQLEKSRLLSDRFSAERPKGSFSTLEIQRTEQGDSAMYLCASSPGQGWTYEQYFGPGTRLTVT.

This chain joins TRBV10-3 and TRBJ2-1; weak D call: TRBD1 (6 bases). The length of the CDR3 is 14 residues. The germline V and J ends were trimmed by 5 bases and 2 bases, with 10 bases remaining between them. CDR1 is ENHRY and CDR2 is SYGVKD in the germline V gene. CDR3 sequence reads: CAISNGTTYNEQFF. The CDR3 nucleotides read TGTGCCATCAGTAACGGGACAACCTACAATGAGCAGTTCTTC.

The chain employs TRBV5-1 and TRBJ1-4; 8 positions agree with TRBD1. The CDR3 is made up of 16 amino acids. CDR1 is SGHRS and CDR2 is YFSETQ in the germline V gene. Trimming cost V 4 bases and J 6 bases; bases outside gene matches: 11. CDR3 DNA: TGCGCCAGCAGCCCAGCTCCGGACAGGGTTTATGAAAAACTGTTTTTT. Its translation is CASSPAPDRVYEKLFF. The complete variable domain, with remaining parts taken from reference TRBV5-1 and TRBJ1-4, reads KAGVTQTPRYLIKTRGQQVTLSCSPISGHRSVSWYQQTPGQGLQFLFEYFSETQRNKGNFPGRFSGRQFSNSRSEMNVSTLELGDSALYLCASSPAPDRVYEKLFFGSGTQLSVL.

The V gene is TRBV6-6, the J gene TRBJ1-4; 9 bases fit TRBD1. With 8 bases clipped from V and 8 bases from J, the junction kept 6 bases outside the gene matches. Germline assignment: CDR1 MNHNY and CDR2 SVGAGI (reference sequence). This CDR3 is built from 13 residues. The CDR3 spells CASRGQGNEKLFF. Here the CDR3 DNA reads TGTGCCAGCCGGGGACAGGGAAACGAAAAACTGTTTTTT.

The chain employs TRBV6-1 and TRBJ2-7; D is perhaps TRBD1 (5 bases). From germline, CDR1 is MNHNS and CDR2 SASEGT. The CDR3 length is 15 residues. V lost 4 bases and J lost 0, with 13 bases in between. CDR3 nucleotides: TGTGCCAGCAGTGCTTTCCAAGGGGCCTCCTACGAGCAGTACTTC. As protein: CASSAFQGASYEQYF.